The 26 T cell receptor beta chains below come from one sample, sequenced in a study of blood T cell repertoires in COVID-19. Sequencing used immunoSEQ multiplex PCR; TCRdb keeps in-frame clones, though not all of them. The table shows around 390,000 clones, with 80% to 90% occurring only once. Sequencing input: PBMCs or T cells enriched from blood (not recorded which). The source is a woman in her fifties or sixties who had recovered from COVID-19.

V is TRBV2 and J is TRBJ1-1; possibly TRBD1 for D (6 bases). The germline CDR1 and CDR2 sequences are SNHLY and FYNNEI. The CDR3 is made up of 14 amino acids. Trimming cost V 6 bases and J 4 bases, with 15 bases left between them. The CDR3 loop reads CASRRDTLGTEAFF. DNA of the CDR3: TGTGCCAGCAGACGGGACACCCTGGGCACTGAAGCTTTCTTT.

This chain uses TRBV7-9 with TRBJ1-1; weak D call: TRBD1 (6 bases). V was shortened by 2 bases and J by 6 bases, with 10 bases between the two germline ends. The CDR3 length is 13 residues. The germline V gene encodes CDR1 SEHNR and CDR2 FQNEAQ (reference sequence). This CDR3 reads CASSLSGAAEAFF. For the CDR3, the DNA is TGTGCCAGCAGCTTATCAGGGGCGGCTGAAGCTTTCTTT.

J is TRBJ1-2 and V is TRBV24-1; D is uncertain. The CDR3 is made up of 13 amino acids. Trimming removed 8 bases at V and 1 base at J, with 10 bases between. CDR1 and CDR2 (germline): KGHDR, SFDVKD. CDR3 in amino acids: CATNSECNYGYTF. In DNA form, the CDR3 reads TGTGCCACCAACTCCGAATGTAACTATGGCTACACCTTC.

This clone was detected a few times. The CDR3 nucleotides are TGTGCCAGCAGAGGTAGCTCGGGGATACTACCGAATCCAACCCAGCATTTT. It yields the protein CASRGSSGILPNPTQHF. The V call is TRBV7-8, the J call TRBJ1-5; D not certain. This CDR3 is built from 17 residues. V was shortened by 6 bases and J by 11 bases, with 29 bases between the two germline ends. Germline loops: CDR1 SGHVS, CDR2 FQNEAQ.

The chain joins TRBV10-3 to TRBJ2-7, with D possibly TRBD1 on 6 matching bases. The germline V gene has CDR1 ENHRY and CDR2 SYGVKD. V lost 5 bases, J lost 0 bases, and 11 bases lay in between. The CDR3 runs 14 residues. The CDR3 sequence is CAISTQGSSYEQYF. The CDR3 DNA sequence: TGTGCCATCAGTACCCAGGGGTCCTCCTACGAGCAGTACTTC.

The V and J genes are TRBV19 and TRBJ1-2, with no clear D. Trimming pared 1 base from V and 4 bases from J, leaving 13 bases between. The CDR3 is 15 amino acids. CDR1 and CDR2 from the germline V gene are LNHDA and SQIVND (reference sequence). The CDR3 spells CASSIGPNKLYGYTF. Written as DNA, the CDR3 is TGTGCCAGTAGTATAGGTCCTAATAAGCTCTATGGCTACACCTTC.

This chain uses TRBV30 with TRBJ2-7, with 7 bases aligning to TRBD2. Trimming at V came to 4 bases and at J to 2 bases, leaving 11 bases not matched to a gene. CDR1 and CDR2 (germline): GTSNPN, SVGIG (reference sequence). CDR3 length equals 15 residues. The CDR3 DNA is TGTGCCTGGAAGACTCTGGGGGGGGAGACCTACGAGCAGTACTTC. Amino acid sequence: CAWKTLGGETYEQYF.

The V gene is TRBV9, the J gene TRBJ2-5; tentatively, D is TRBD2 (5 bases). This CDR3 has 14 residues. The germline V gene has CDR1 SGDLS and CDR2 YYNGEE. The germline V and J ends were trimmed by 3 bases and 5 bases, with 14 bases remaining between them. CDR3 sequence (DNA): TGTGCCAGCAGCGCCACAGTCACGGGGGAGACCCAGTACTTC. It codes for CASSATVTGETQYF.

There are a few counts of this clone. DNA for the CDR3: TGCGCCAGCAGCCAAGAGACTACGGAGCCCCAGCATTTT. Amino acid sequence: CASSQETTEPQHF. The chain recombines TRBV4-3 with TRBJ1-5; D remains ambiguous. The V end lost 0 bases, the J end lost 8 bases, and 8 bases lay between the germline ends. The length of the CDR3 is 13 residues. Germline V gene data show CDR1 as LGHNA and CDR2 as YSLEER.

A remark on this clone: It is likely a read error, because the conserved phenylalanine at the end of the CDR3 is missing. The limits of the CDR3 on the DNA are not certain, so only TCRdb's listed CDR3 is given. This chain joins TRBV2 and TRBJ2-7; the table's D gene call, TRBD1, was not cross checked with the DNA. From germline, CDR1 is SNHLY and CDR2 FYNNEI. From its first to its last residue, the CDR3 has 13 amino acids. The CDR3 is CAGLWAGTGVTFA.

The chain employs TRBV10-2 and TRBJ2-7; 7 nucleotides line up with TRBD1. The V gene's germline CDR1 is WSHSY and CDR2 SAAADI. V was clipped by 7 bases and J by 4 bases; unmatched bases: 7. The CDR3 extends over 13 amino acids. The CDR3: CASTIRDSYEQYF. The CDR3 DNA reads TGCGCCAGCACCATCCGGGACAGTTACGAGCAGTACTTC.

The J gene is TRBJ1-5, the V gene TRBV7-2, with D hard to call. The CDR3 length is 14 residues. Trimming left V 1 base short and J 7 bases short, with 11 bases between. Germline V gene sequence: CDR1 SGHTA, CDR2 FQGNSA. The CDR3 bases are TGTGCCAGCAGCTTAGGGGGAGGATCCCAGCCCCAGCATTTT. It specifies CASSLGGGSQPQHF.

This clone appeared a few times. This chain uses TRBV19 with TRBJ2-2, with a possible D match to TRBD2 (5 bases). Trimming left V 0 bases short and J 7 bases short, with 18 bases between. This CDR3 comprises 17 residues. The germline V gene encodes CDR1 LNHDA and CDR2 SQIVND (reference sequence). Here the CDR3 DNA reads TGTGCCAGTAGTATAGATTCGGGGTCCAGACGGAACGGGGAGCTGTTTTTT. Its protein is CASSIDSGSRRNGELFF.

As regards this clone: The junction shows a germline mismatch at one end, possibly a read error. This rearrangement joins TRBV15 to TRBJ2-7; D might be TRBD2 (7 bases). This CDR3 has 15 amino acids. From germline, CDR1 is LNHNV and CDR2 YYDKDF (reference sequence). The CDR3 region is CATSRHRGASDEQYF. The CDR3 DNA reads as TGTGCCACCAGCAGGCATCGGGGGGCCTCCGACGAGCAGTACTTC.

The chain employs TRBV3-1 (or the pseudogene TRBV3-2) and TRBJ1-2, with 11 positions matching TRBD1. The CDR3 is made up of 15 amino acids. Germline assignment: CDR1 LGHDT and CDR2 YNNKEL (reference sequence). Trimming removed 6 bases from V and 4 bases from J; junction bases left unmatched: 7. The CDR3 bases are TGTGCCAGCAGTCCCCGGGACAGGGGGATCTATGGCTACACCTTC. Translation gives CASSPRDRGIYGYTF.

The chain employs TRBV9 and TRBJ1-4, with 7 bases aligning to TRBD1. The V segment lost 3 bases and the J segment 10 bases; nucleotides outside the gene matches: 9. The CDR3 runs to 14 residues. CDR1 is SGDLS and CDR2 is YYNGEE in the germline V gene. CDR3 coding DNA: TGTGCCAGCAGCGAAAGACAGGGAATAGGAAAACTGTTTTTT. Amino acids: CASSERQGIGKLFF.

The rearrangement links TRBV28 to TRBJ1-2; D uncertain. Looked up from germline, CDR1 is MDHEN and CDR2 is SYDVKM. The germline V and J ends were trimmed by 5 bases and 5 bases, with 9 bases remaining between them. This CDR3 region has 12 residues. The CDR3, as DNA: TGTGCCAGCAGTGGAGGGTCGTATGGCTACACCTTC. Protein sequence: CASSGGSYGYTF.

This clone has just a few counts. The rearrangement joins TRBV19 to TRBJ1-2, with a tentative D call TRBD1 (6 bases). The length of the CDR3 is 16 residues. Trimming removed 5 bases from V and 0 bases from J, with 16 bases in between. CDR1 is LNHDA and CDR2 is SQIVND in the germline V gene (reference sequence). The CDR3 sequence: CASSPSSTGTNYGYTF. CDR3 DNA: TGTGCCAGTAGTCCCTCCTCGACAGGAACTAACTATGGCTACACCTTC.

This rearrangement joins TRBV5-3 to TRBJ1-2, with D possibly TRBD1 on 5 matching bases. Being an ORF, TRBV5-3 has a function that is uncertain. V was pared by 3 bases and J by 0 bases, with 12 bases between. The CDR3 spans 15 residues. The CDR3 sequence: CARSSSGGTNYGYTF. CDR3 bases: TGTGCCAGAAGCTCCTCGGGGGGGACTAACTATGGCTACACCTTC.

The chain combines TRBV11-2 with TRBJ2-1, with TRBD2 matching 13 bases. The CDR3 has 14 residues. Germline V CDR1 and CDR2: SGHAT, FQNNGV. Trimming at V came to 7 bases and at J to 4 bases, leaving 1 base not matched to a gene. The CDR3 is CASKGLAGYNEQFF. The CDR3 DNA sequence: TGTGCCAGCAAGGGACTAGCGGGGTACAATGAGCAGTTCTTC.

The rearrangement uses TRBV28 and TRBJ1-1, with D hard to call. This CDR3 region has 15 residues. Germline assignment: CDR1 MDHEN and CDR2 SYDVKM. Deletions cut 5 bases from V and 1 base from J, with 14 bases between. This CDR3 reads CASSPGVLRNTEAFF. CDR3 nucleotide sequence: TGTGCCAGCAGTCCCGGGGTATTGAGGAACACTGAAGCTTTCTTT.

CDR3 in amino acids: CASSPLRQMNTEAFF. In DNA, the CDR3 is TGTGCCAGCAGCCCTTTGAGACAGATGAACACTGAAGCTTTCTTT. The chain carries TRBV14 and TRBJ1-1; a possible D gene is TRBD1 (5 bases). Trimming took off 4 bases at V and 0 bases at J, with 12 bases between the two ends. CDR1 is SGHDN, CDR2 FVKESK, per germline. CDR3 size: 15 residues.

Notes on this clone: Other DNA sequences in this sample translate to the same CDR3. The chain uses TRBV5-6 and TRBJ1-2; D gene ambiguous. Germline loops: CDR1 SGHDT, CDR2 YYEEEE. The CDR3 has 13 amino acids. Trimming stripped 0 bases from V and 2 bases from J, with 5 bases between. The CDR3 DNA reads as TGTGCCAGCAGCTTGGCCGGGAACTATGGCTACACCTTC. This sequence encodes CASSLAGNYGYTF.

The gene calls are TRBV12-3 or TRBV12-4 and TRBJ1-1, with 7 nucleotides matching TRBD1. Germline trimming cut 6 bases from V and 7 bases from J; bases unmatched to any gene: 8. The CDR3 length is 13 residues. The CDR3 DNA sequence: TGTGCCAGCAGCCCCCCGACAGGGAGTGAAGCTTTCTTT. Amino acid sequence: CASSPPTGSEAFF.

This clone was counted between two and nine times. This chain links TRBV5-1 with TRBJ1-1; D is unresolved. Trimming took off 0 bases at V and 5 bases at J, with 8 bases between the two ends. The CDR3 extends over 13 amino acids. Germline V gives CDR1 SGHRS, CDR2 YFSETQ. CDR3 DNA: TGCGCCAGCAGCTTGGTGGGGAGGACTGAAGCTTTCTTT. Encoded protein: CASSLVGRTEAFF.

CDR3 in DNA: TGTGCCAGCAGTCGGACAGGACTTGGGGCCAACGTCCTGACTTTC. Translated: CASSRTGLGANVLTF. The V call is TRBV2, the J call TRBJ2-6, with 7 bases matching TRBD1. J lost 3 bases, V lost 5 bases, and 4 bases had no gene match. CDR3 length: 15 amino acids. Germline lookup yields CDR1 SNHLY and CDR2 FYNNEI.